This is a list of T cell receptor beta chains from one sample in a study of CD8 T cells in ankylosing spondylitis. One entry per CDR3 protein, called by TCRdb with MiXCR from the 5' RACE reads. Of 700,000 to 850,000 distinct CDR3 sequences listed, over 9.5% are singletons. Sequenced: blood, either unsorted or a sorted T cell fraction (not recorded which). These receptors all stem from a male donor with ankylosing spondylitis. Both conserved end residues are part of each CDR3. The D gene is left open where the match is weak. Size is stated for part of the rows, as once, few or many counts, or as a class when the clone is expanded.

d_gene	len	abundance	j_gene	v_gene	CDR3nt	CDR3aa
NA	14	NA	TRBJ2-3	TRBV19	TGTGCCAGTAGCTTTGGGGCAAGGGCAGATACGCAGTATTTT	CASSFGARADTQYF
NA	14	NA	TRBJ2-5	TRBV6-1	TGTGCCAGCAGCCCCCTCCTCATGGGGGAGACCCAGTACTTC	CASSPLLMGETQYF
NA	16	few	TRBJ2-3	TRBV7-2	TGTGCCAGCAGCTTGTTTGGTCCTACCGTGGCAGATACGCAGTATTTT	CASSLFGPTVADTQYF
NA	14	few	TRBJ2-7	TRBV7-9	TGTGCCAGCAGCGAAAGACTAGTAGTAAACGAGCAGTACTTC	CASSERLVVNEQYF
NA	15	NA	TRBJ1-5	TRBV6-2/TRBV6-3	TGTGCCAGCAGGTCGGGAGGGAAAATAGGTCAGCCCCAGCATTTT	CASRSGGKIGQPQHF
TRBD1	15	NA	TRBJ2-3	TRBV7-2	TGTGCCAGCAGCAGAAGGGACAGACCGACAGATACGCAGTATTTT	CASSRRDRPTDTQYF
NA	14	NA	TRBJ1-6	TRBV6-2/TRBV6-3	TGTGCCAGCACCGCGGTACAGGGAAGTTCACCCCTCCACTTT	CASTAVQGSSPLHF
NA	14	few	TRBJ2-1	TRBV20-1	TGCAGTGCTAGGGTAGGGCCAAGGAGGAATGAGCAGTTCTTC	CSARVGPRRNEQFF
NA	13	NA	TRBJ2-3	TRBV5-6	TGTGCCAGCAGCAAGGCCCACACAGATACGCAGTATTTT	CASSKAHTDTQYF
TRBD1	16	many	TRBJ1-6	TRBV20-1	TGCAGTGCTAGGATTTGGGGACAGGGGATTCATGCACCCCTCCACTTT	CSARIWGQGIHAPLHF
NA	15	NA	TRBJ1-4	TRBV5-1	TGCGCCAGCAGCTTGGCCACTGGTCGGAATGAAAAACTGTTTTTT	CASSLATGRNEKLFF
NA	15	few	TRBJ1-1	TRBV5-1	TGCGCCAGCAGGAGTGGGACCCTGGGGGGGACTGAAGCTTTCTTT	CASRSGTLGGTEAFF
NA	13	few	TRBJ2-1	TRBV6-2/TRBV6-3	TGTGCCAGCAGTTCCCAGCCCTACAATGAGCAGTTCTTC	CASSSQPYNEQFF
NA	13	few	TRBJ1-3	TRBV6-6	TGTGCCACCCGTCAGGGCTCGGGAAACACCATATATTTT	CATRQGSGNTIYF
TRBD1	14	NA	TRBJ2-5	TRBV28	TGTGCCAGCAGACCCTCCGGGACAGAAGAGACCCAGTACTTC	CASRPSGTEETQYF
TRBD2	19	many	TRBJ2-1	TRBV5-6	TGTGCCAGCAGCCCGACGGGACTAGCGGGGGGGCCGACCTACAATGAGCAGTTCTTC	CASSPTGLAGGPTYNEQFF
NA	14	NA	TRBJ2-1	TRBV6-1	TGTGCCAGCAGTATAGGGGGGGGCAACAATGAGCAGTTCTTC	CASSIGGGNNEQFF
NA	13	few	TRBJ1-4	TRBV5-1	TGCGCCAGCAAAGAGGACAGAGTTGAAAAACTGTTTTTT	CASKEDRVEKLFF
TRBD1	13	NA	TRBJ1-2	TRBV24-1	TGTGCCACCAGTGATTTCGGGACAGCCAGCTACACCTTC	CATSDFGTASYTF
NA	14	NA	TRBJ1-6	TRBV20-1	TGCAGTGCCCTACAGAGCTCCTATAATTCACCCCTCCACTTT	CSALQSSYNSPLHF
NA	13	NA	TRBJ1-5	TRBV20-1	TGCAGTGCCAACGAACAGGGCGGACAGCCCCAGCATTTT	CSANEQGGQPQHF
TRBD2	16	NA	TRBJ2-3	TRBV20-1	TGCAGTGCTAGTCCTCCTACTAGCGGGGGAGCAGATACGCAGTATTTT	CSASPPTSGGADTQYF
NA	13	few	TRBJ2-3	TRBV12-3/TRBV12-4	TGTGCCAGCAGCATACAACCGAGGGATACGCAGTATTTT	CASSIQPRDTQYF
NA	16	many	TRBJ2-1	TRBV7-2	TGTGCCAGCAGCTTCTACCCGGGACACACATACAATGAGCAGTTCTTC	CASSFYPGHTYNEQFF
NA	16	NA	TRBJ2-3	TRBV7-9	TGTGCCAGCAGCCTGTTTATCCGAGCAAGCACAGATACGCAGTATTTT	CASSLFIRASTDTQYF
TRBD2	15	few	TRBJ2-1	TRBV28	TGTGCCAGCAGCGGTACTAGCGGGGTAAACAATGAGCAGTTCTTC	CASSGTSGVNNEQFF
NA	12	few	TRBJ1-1	TRBV6-2/TRBV6-3	TGTGCCAGCAGCCAGGACCCAGCGGAAGCTTTCTTT	CASSQDPAEAFF